This T cell receptor beta chain was profiled in a study of blood T cell repertoires in COVID-19. Study-wide background: Samples of COVID-19 (acute and convalescent) were obtained from the United States, Italy and Spain.

V was trimmed by 0 bases and J by 5 bases, leaving 13 bases between them. Germline lookup yields CDR1 LGHDT and CDR2 YNNKEL (reference sequence). The CDR3 extends over 16 amino acids. Per the original methods: Amplifying reference gene primers gave estimates of nucleated cell counts. Sequenced by immunoSEQ multiplex PCR; TCRdb stores in-frame clones only, minus some. That table furnishes V, J and clone size, whereas the DNA furnished D and trimming. Altogether about 270,000 clones are present, around 89% being singletons, with the ten largest covering roughly 2%. The TCR sequence derives from a woman aged 55-70 years in a cohort exposed to, infected with or recovered from COVID-19 (not recorded which). This chain connects TRBV3-1 (or the pseudogene TRBV3-2) to TRBJ2-2, with a weak D call TRBD2 (6 bases). Sequencing was carried out using PBMCs or T cells enriched from blood (not recorded which). CDR3: CASSQEAGRKTGELFF. The CDR3 nucleotides read TGTGCCAGCAGCCAAGAAGCAGGGAGGAAGACCGGGGAGCTGTTTTTT.